One sample yielded the 10 T cell receptor beta chains listed below, sequenced in a study of blood T cell repertoires in COVID-19 (dated by TCRdb to the early 2020s). Library method: the immunoSEQ multiplex PCR assay. Imported from immuneACCESS, the table was reduced by TCRdb to in-frame sequences with V and J called. These copies leave out some clones; in studies compared against another copy, an unresolved V gene accounts for under half, and the cause of the remainder is not known. This sample lists 150,000 to 200,000 clones; roughly three quarters were detected once. The ten largest clones add up to around 16% of the sample. Material for sequencing was PBMCs or T cells enriched from blood (not recorded which). These receptor sequences come from a woman aged 45-59 years with acute COVID-19.

The V call is TRBV7-2, the J call TRBJ2-4, with TRBD2 as a possible D gene (6 bases). This CDR3 has 15 residues. Per the germline V gene, CDR1 is SGHTA and CDR2 is FQGNSA. V was trimmed by 0 bases and J by 4 bases, leaving 10 bases between them. The CDR3 nucleotides read TGTGCCAGCAGCTTAGCACTAGCCAGAAAAAACATTCAGTACTTC. Its protein is CASSLALARKNIQYF.

This chain connects TRBV21-1 to TRBJ2-7; the table's D call of TRBD2 was not tested on the DNA. TRBV21-1 is deemed a pseudogene. The CDR3 covers 15 residues. The CDR3 nucleotides are TGTGCCAGCAGCGCTAGCGGGGACCTTTTTTACGAGCAGTACGTC. Residues: CASSASGDLFYEQYV.

This clone occurred a few times. The chain carries TRBV18 and TRBJ1-5; D might be TRBD1 (6 bases). The CDR3 is made up of 14 amino acids. Per germline, CDR1 KGHSH and CDR2 LQKENI. V lost 6 bases to trimming and J lost 7 bases, with 16 bases between them. The CDR3 sequence is CASSEGGEGQPQHF. The CDR3 DNA reads TGTGCCAGCTCGGAAGGGGGGGAGGGGCAGCCCCAGCATTTT. Using reference TRBV18 and TRBJ1-5 for the parts outside the CDR3, the full variable domain is NAGVMQNPRHLVRRRGQEARLRCSPMKGHSHVYWYRQLPEEGLKFMVYLQKENIIDESGMPKERFSAEFPKEGPSILRIQQVVRGDSAAYFCASSEGGEGQPQHFGDGTRLSIL.

The chain joins TRBV5-6 to TRBJ2-5; D perhaps matches TRBD1 (5 bases). Germline V lookup: CDR1 SGHDT, CDR2 YYEEEE. Trimming left V 2 bases short and J 1 base short, with 12 bases between. The CDR3 contains 15 residues. The CDR3 protein is CASSFVGQFQETQYF. CDR3 in DNA: TGTGCCAGCAGCTTCGTGGGGCAATTCCAAGAGACCCAGTACTTC.

V is TRBV1 and J is TRBJ1-6; the D call in the table, TRBD1, was not verified against the DNA. TRBV1 is noted as a pseudogene. The CDR3 is made up of 14 amino acids. The CDR3 DNA reads TGCACCAGCAACGAGACAGGGGATAATTCACCCCTCCACTTT. As protein: CTSNETGDNSPLHF.

The V and J genes are TRBV5-1 and TRBJ1-2; D is possibly TRBD1 (6 bases). The CDR3 length is 16 residues. Trimming shortened V by 2 bases and J by 2 bases, and 16 bases separated the two germline ends. Germline lookup yields CDR1 SGHRS and CDR2 YFSETQ. CDR3 DNA sequence: TGCGCCAGCAGCTTCGGACAGCTAGTAACCAACTATGGCTACACCTTC. This gives the protein CASSFGQLVTNYGYTF.

The rearrangement joins TRBV11-2 to TRBJ2-1; 9 bases are a match to TRBD2. Germline V CDR1 and CDR2: SGHAT, FQNNGV. V gave up 7 bases and J gave up 4 bases; unmatched junction bases: 8. The CDR3 has 15 residues. The CDR3 nucleotides read TGTGCCAGCAAGATAGCGGGGGAGCTGTACAATGAGCAGTTCTTC. It translates to CASKIAGELYNEQFF.

The chain links TRBV19 to TRBJ1-2, with D maybe TRBD1 (5 bases). V was trimmed by 3 bases and J by 8 bases, leaving 10 bases between them. The length of the CDR3 is 12 residues. Germline CDR1 reads LNHDA; CDR2 reads SQIVND (reference sequence). CDR3 coding DNA: TGTGCCAGTAGTATTGGGGGGAGCGGCTACACCTTC. Translation: CASSIGGSGYTF.

The CDR3 sequence: CAWSPRWGDHEKLFF. The CDR3 nucleotides are TGTGCCTGGAGCCCCAGGTGGGGGGATCATGAAAAACTGTTTTTT. The V and J genes are TRBV30 and TRBJ1-4, with TRBD1 as a possible D gene (5 bases). Germline CDR1 reads GTSNPN; CDR2 reads SVGIG (reference sequence). The ends were cut back, 3 bases at V and 6 bases at J, with 17 bases in the middle. The CDR3 length is 15 residues.

J is TRBJ2-2 and V is TRBV5-1; 10 nucleotides agree with TRBD2. The V and J ends lost 5 bases and 0 bases, in that order; junction bases with no gene match: 4. Germline V gene sequence: CDR1 SGHRS, CDR2 YFSETQ. The CDR3 contains 16 residues. CDR3 nucleotides: TGCGCCAGCAGAGATAGCGGGGGGTCGAACACCGGGGAGCTGTTTTTT. Its translation: CASRDSGGSNTGELFF.